This T cell receptor beta chain originates from a study of T cell responses to AZD1222 COVID-19 vaccine. Study observations and caveats: The donors showed a predominance of white British ancestry and of females, with possible underestimation of clonal diversity. Of the AZD1222 recipients, only six or seven were seropositive at baseline.

Trimming took 1 base from V and 9 from J, leaving 19 bases between them. There are 15 residues in the CDR3. Germline CDR1 reads LGHDT; CDR2 reads YNNKEL (reference sequence). Repertoires were generated with immunoSEQ multiplex PCR, while TCRdb's copy carries only in-frame clones and drops some. The profile shows 150,000 to 200,000 clones, 90% to 95% of them singletons. As regards this clone: Its antigen is currently unknown.

This TCR came from an adult who received the AZD1222 COVID-19 vaccine. The chain uses TRBV3-1 (or the pseudogene TRBV3-2) and TRBJ2-7; a possible D gene is TRBD2 (5 bases). The input for sequencing was peripheral blood, taken 28 days after the second AZD1222 dose. The DNA for the CDR3 is TGTGCCAGCAGCCAAGGCTCCGCACGGGGTTTGTGGCAGTACTTC. Its translation is CASSQGSARGLWQYF.